The text below deals with one TCR beta chain. The data stem from a study of blood T cell repertoires in COVID-19. Assay: immunoSEQ multiplex PCR; the TCRdb copy retains only in-frame clones and omits some. The sample holds 200,000 to 300,000 clones, approximately 90% seen once. Germline-derived CDR1 and CDR2 are DFQATT and SNEGSKA (reference sequence). Trimming stripped 2 bases from V and 5 bases from J, with 6 bases between. The CDR3 covers 11 residues. This sequence joins TRBV20-1 and TRBJ1-2, with D uncertain. The sample was PBMCs or T cells enriched from blood (not recorded which). This clonotype was obtained from a woman in her 30s with acute COVID-19. CDR3 sequence: CSARSAYGYTF. In DNA, the CDR3 is TGCAGTGCTAGATCTGCGTATGGCTACACCTTC.